This is a list of T cell receptor beta chains from one sample in a study of CD8+ T cells in alopecia areata. Clones were read by immunoSEQ multiplex PCR, and TCRdb kept only the in-frame ones, dropping some. The sample consists of about 210,000 clones, about 40% of them appearing once. The material was CD4+ T cells sorted from blood, obtained at roughly week 38, from a patient treated with tofacitinib. The receptors originated from a human donor with alopecia areata. Each CDR3 is given with its conserved first and last residue.

CASSLGPVGQETQYF TRBJ2-5 TRBV11-2
CASSSTLQATGTQYF TRBJ2-5 TRBV7-2
CASSLVARLAGTDTQYF TRBJ2-3 TRBV5-1
CASSLTGRGGANVLTF TRBJ2-6 TRBV2
CASSTAGRNTEAFF TRBJ1-1 TRBV6-1
CASSAHSNTGELFF TRBJ2-2 TRBV2
CASSLMGPGTANYGYTF TRBJ1-2 TRBV7-2
CASSPGVPPQYEQYF TRBJ2-7 TRBV18
CASSPWTGKGNQPQHF TRBJ1-5 TRBV27
CASSQGYSNQPQHF TRBJ1-5 TRBV4-3
CASTPGVGYTF TRBJ1-2 TRBV2
CASSLGGSSGISYNEQFF TRBJ2-1 TRBV5-1
CASSPGLAGTREQYF TRBJ2-7 TRBV14